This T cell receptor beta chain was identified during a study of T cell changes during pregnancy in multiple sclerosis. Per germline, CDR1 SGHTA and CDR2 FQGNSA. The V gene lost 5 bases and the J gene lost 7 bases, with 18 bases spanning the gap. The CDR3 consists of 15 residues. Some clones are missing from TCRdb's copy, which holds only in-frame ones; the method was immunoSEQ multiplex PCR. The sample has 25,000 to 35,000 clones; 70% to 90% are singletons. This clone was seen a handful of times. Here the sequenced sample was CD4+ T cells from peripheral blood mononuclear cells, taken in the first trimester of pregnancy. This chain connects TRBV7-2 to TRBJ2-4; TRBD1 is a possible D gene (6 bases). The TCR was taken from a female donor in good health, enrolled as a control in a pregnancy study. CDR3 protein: CASSQDSAIGNIQYF. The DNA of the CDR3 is TGTGCCAGCAGCCAGGACAGCGCCATAGGGAACATTCAGTACTTC.